A single sample is the source of the 19 T cell receptor beta chains below, sequenced in a study of shared clonotypes between healthy human individuals. Data came from immunoSEQ multiplex PCR; TCRdb stores just in-frame clones and leaves some out. The sample shows just under 95,000 clones, 68% of them seen only once. The material sequenced was memory CD8+ T cells sorted from blood. Subset denoted: CD45RO+ cells pooled with CCR7-negative TemRA cells. All receptors derive from a man aged 30-40 years in good health.

This chain uses TRBV19 with TRBJ2-7; possibly TRBD2 for D (5 bases). The CDR3 totals 15 residues. V gave up 1 base and J gave up 5 bases, with 15 bases separating them. The germline V gene has CDR1 LNHDA and CDR2 SQIVND (reference sequence). The CDR3 DNA follows: TGTGCCAGTAGTATAGCGGAGGAGTTGAGTCACGAGCAGTACTTC. It yields the protein CASSIAEELSHEQYF.

The genes are TRBV25-1 and TRBJ2-2, with D possibly called TRBD1 or TRBD2 (5 bases each). Trimming shortened V by 2 bases and J by 7 bases, and 17 bases separated the two germline ends. The CDR3 is 16 amino acids. Looked up from germline, CDR1 is MGHDK and CDR2 is SYGVNS. CDR3 coding DNA: TGTGCCAGCAGTGAACTCGGGGCGCGCGGGTACGGGGAGCTGTTTTTT. The encoded protein is CASSELGARGYGELFF.

The chain joins TRBV29-1 to TRBJ2-1; 9 bases are shared with TRBD1. V lost 3 bases and J lost 5; bases outside the gene matches: 2. The CDR3 is made up of 13 amino acids. Germline loops: CDR1 SQVTM, CDR2 ANQGSEA. The CDR3 bases are TGCAGCGTTGAGCGGGACAGGGACAATGAGCAGTTCTTC. Amino acid sequence: CSVERDRDNEQFF.

This clone was picked up many times. This chain uses TRBV7-9 with TRBJ2-1; TRBD1 is a possible D gene (5 bases). The germline V and J ends were trimmed by 1 base and 8 bases, with 9 bases remaining between them. The CDR3 is made up of 13 amino acids. Germline CDR1 reads SEHNR; CDR2 reads FQNEAQ (reference sequence). CDR3 loop: CASSLGQSHEQFF. The CDR3 DNA reads as TGTGCCAGCAGCTTAGGACAGTCCCATGAGCAGTTCTTC.

The genes are TRBV7-3 and TRBJ2-3; D uncertain. The V end was cut by 4 bases, the J end by 0 bases, with 8 bases between. CDR1 is SGHTA and CDR2 is FQGTGA in the germline V gene. The CDR3 contains 14 residues. The CDR3, as DNA: TGTGCCAGCAGCTCCGGGCCAAGCACAGATACGCAGTATTTT. Protein sequence: CASSSGPSTDTQYF.

This clone has only one observation. The chain combines TRBV15 with TRBJ2-5; D may be TRBD1 (6 bases). The length of the CDR3 is 17 residues. Germline V gene data show CDR1 as LNHNV and CDR2 as YYDKDF (reference sequence). The V and J ends lost 5 bases and 5 bases respectively, with 24 bases between them. The CDR3 loop is CATSAARKQGLTETQYF. The CDR3 nucleotides are TGTGCCACCAGCGCGGCACGAAAACAGGGTTTAACGGAGACCCAGTACTTC.

This chain links TRBV15 with TRBJ2-7, with 9 bases fitting TRBD1. The CDR3 extends over 14 amino acids. With 4 bases clipped from V and 3 bases from J, the junction kept 4 bases outside the gene matches. Per the germline V gene, CDR1 is LNHNV and CDR2 is YYDKDF (reference sequence). CDR3 in amino acids: CATSIWTGVYEQYF. For the CDR3, the DNA is TGTGCCACCAGCATCTGGACAGGGGTCTACGAGCAGTACTTC.

By share, this clone counts as medium-sized. The chain links TRBV7-9 to TRBJ1-2; 10 bases are a match to TRBD1. The germline V gene encodes CDR1 SEHNR and CDR2 FQNEAQ (reference sequence). This CDR3 region has 13 residues. V lost 4 bases to trimming and J lost 5 bases; unmatched junction nucleotides: 1. CDR3 sequence reads: CASSWTGGYGYTF. The CDR3 nucleotides read TGTGCCAGCAGCTGGACAGGGGGGTATGGCTACACCTTC.

The chain carries TRBV6-6 and TRBJ1-4; 9 bases line up with TRBD1. J gave up 6 bases and V 6 bases, and 5 bases lay outside the gene matches. The germline CDR1 and CDR2 sequences are MNHNY and SVGAGI (reference sequence). This CDR3 contains 14 residues. As DNA, the CDR3 is TGTGCCAGCAGCCCCGGGACAGGGTATGAAAAACTGTTTTTT. Translation gives CASSPGTGYEKLFF.

The V call is TRBV5-4, the J call TRBJ2-7, with D perhaps matching TRBD2 (5 bases). The V end was cut by 6 bases, the J end by 3 bases, with 22 bases between. CDR3 length equals 16 residues. Germline V gene sequence: CDR1 SGHNT, CDR2 YYREEE (reference sequence). CDR3 sequence reads: CASTRSPALGGYEQYF. For the CDR3, the DNA is TGTGCCAGCACCCGCAGCCCAGCACTAGGTGGCTACGAGCAGTACTTC.

This chain's CDR3 is CASSATGFGNEQFF. The CDR3 DNA is TGTGCCAGCAGTGCGACAGGTTTCGGCAATGAGCAGTTCTTC. V and J are TRBV25-1 and TRBJ2-1, with D possibly TRBD1 on 6 matching bases. The CDR3 spans 14 residues. Germline loops: CDR1 MGHDK, CDR2 SYGVNS. V was pared by 4 bases and J by 6 bases, with 13 bases between.

The V gene is TRBV9, the J gene TRBJ2-3; D uncertain. The CDR3 loop spans 13 amino acids. V was shortened by 0 bases and J by 4 bases, with 6 bases between the two germline ends. Germline lookup yields CDR1 SGDLS and CDR2 YYNGEE. CDR3 DNA: TGTGCCAGCAGCGTAGTGTCGGCAGATACGCAGTATTTT. Translated: CASSVVSADTQYF.

The CDR3 region has the DNA TGTGCCAGCAGCTTAGAAGGGCGGTCCAATCAGCCCCAGCATTTT. It specifies CASSLEGRSNQPQHF. The chain combines TRBV7-6 with TRBJ1-5; no clear D. This CDR3 has 15 residues. The ends were cut back, 1 base at V and 3 bases at J, with 10 bases in the middle. Per germline, CDR1 SGHVS and CDR2 FNYEAQ.

The chain is built from TRBV19 and TRBJ2-3, with D tentatively TRBD1 (5 bases). CDR3 length: 15 residues. Trimming pared 2 bases from V and 1 base from J, leaving 10 bases between. Germline CDR1 and CDR2: LNHDA and SQIVND (reference sequence). The CDR3 sequence: CASSIRQIGTDTQYF. The CDR3 DNA reads as TGTGCCAGTAGTATACGACAGATAGGCACAGATACGCAGTATTTT.

V and J are TRBV18 and TRBJ2-7; 9 nucleotides line up with TRBD1. CDR1 KGHSH and CDR2 LQKENI come from the germline V gene. The J segment lost 3 bases and the V segment lost 3 bases, leaving 6 bases of the junction unmatched. The CDR3 has 15 residues. For the CDR3, the DNA is TGTGCCAGCTCACCCCTATGGGACAGGGTCTACGAGCAGTACTTC. The encoded protein is CASSPLWDRVYEQYF.

The CDR3 spells CASFTGGQPQHF. CDR3 coding DNA: TGTGCCAGCTTCACAGGGGGTCAGCCCCAGCATTTT. V is TRBV28 and J is TRBJ1-5, with 8 bases aligning to TRBD1. The V gene end was trimmed by 8 bases and the J gene end by 6 bases; junction bases not matched to a gene: 3. CDR3 length: 12 amino acids. Germline V gene lookup returns CDR1 MDHEN and CDR2 SYDVKM.

This clone was found a few times. The V call is TRBV5-4, the J call TRBJ2-5; TRBD2 matches 11 bases. Germline lookup yields CDR1 SGHNT and CDR2 YYREEE (reference sequence). CDR3 length: 17 residues. Trimming cost V 2 bases and J 1 base; bases outside gene matches: 7. The CDR3 reads CASSFYTSGGSQETQYF. The CDR3 DNA sequence: TGTGCCAGCAGCTTTTATACTAGCGGGGGAAGCCAAGAGACCCAGTACTTC. Using reference TRBV5-4 and TRBJ2-5 for the parts outside the CDR3, the full variable domain is ETGVTQSPTHLIKTRGQQVTLRCSSQSGHNTVSWYQQALGQGPQFIFQYYREEENGRGNFPPRFSGLQFPNYSSELNVNALELDDSALYLCASSFYTSGGSQETQYFGPGTRLLVL.

The table lists this clone with a few counts. This rearrangement joins TRBV9 to TRBJ2-2; D is unresolved. The CDR3 consists of 13 residues. V lost 0 bases to trimming and J lost 7 bases, with 7 bases between them. The germline gives CDR1 SGDLS, CDR2 YYNGEE. In DNA form, the CDR3 reads TGTGCCAGCAGCGTAGTGTCGGGCGGGGAGCTGTTTTTT. Amino acids: CASSVVSGGELFF.

Notes on this clone: This CDR3 is also generated by other DNA sequences in the sample. V gene TRBV28 combines with J gene TRBJ2-7; no firm D call. This CDR3 is 11 amino acids long. The V gene's germline CDR1 is MDHEN and CDR2 SYDVKM. V was pared by 4 bases and J by 3 bases, with 4 bases between. In nucleotides, the CDR3 is TGTGCCAGCAGTTGGAGCTACGAGCAGTACTTC. This gives the protein CASSWSYEQYF.